The sequence of this T cell receptor beta chain was determined in a study of T cells in Graves' hyperthyroidism and ophthalmopathy. Study conclusions and caveats: Clonotypes that were expanded in thyroid above 0.001 mostly appeared in blood too.

Per germline, CDR1 LNHDA and CDR2 SQIVND (reference sequence). The V end was cut by 2 bases, the J end by 2 bases, with 10 bases between. This CDR3 comprises 15 residues. About this clonotype: The antigen is unknown.

TCR beta CDR3 regions were amplified from RNA transcripts. First-round RT-PCR with HTBI primers amplified the TCR CDR3 region. TCRdb reprocessed the multiplex PCR reads with MiXCR, giving one entry per CDR3 protein. The table has hundreds of thousands of distinct CDR3 sequences, more than 13% seen once; the top ten hold around 27%. The study left out patients who had uncontrolled infection, other autoimmune disease, pregnancy or lactation. Source material for PBMCs was 10 ml fresh peripheral blood. The receptor was isolated from a man in his fifties or sixties with Graves' ophthalmopathy. The sequencing input was blood. The V gene is TRBV19, the J gene TRBJ2-1, with D possibly TRBD2 on 5 matching bases. CDR3 in DNA: TGTGCCAGTAGTATATCTGCGGGTACCTACAATGAGCAGTTCTTC. Its translation is CASSISAGTYNEQFF.